Described below is a single T cell receptor (beta chain) sequence and its context. This CDR3 comprises 14 residues. Germline V lookup: CDR1 SGHTA, CDR2 FQGTGA. V trimming: 5 bases; J trimming: 4 bases; junction bases outside the gene matches: 5. Study processing details: For nucleated cells, counts were estimated from reference gene primer amplification. Sequenced by immunoSEQ multiplex PCR; TCRdb stores in-frame clones only, minus some. That table is the source of V, J and clone size, and D and trimming were worked out from the DNA. The sample carries 60,000 to 80,000 clones, roughly 89% recorded once. This sample was included in a study of blood T cell repertoires in COVID-19. Study as a whole: Samples came from the United States, Italy and Spain, spanning acute and convalescent COVID-19. PBMCs, B-cell-depleted T cells, or T cells were the source of the cDNA or gDNA that made up the material.

The chain is built from TRBV7-3 and TRBJ1-2, with 9 positions matching TRBD1. This clonotype was obtained from a woman older than 75 with acute or convalescent COVID-19. Sequencing was performed on peripheral blood. CDR3 protein: CASSPQGQGYGYTF. Written as DNA, the CDR3 is TGTGCCAGCAGCCCCCAGGGACAGGGCTATGGCTACACCTTC. Filled out from reference TRBV7-3 and TRBJ1-2, the complete variable domain reads GAGVSQTPSNKVTEKGKYVELRCDPISGHTALYWYRQSLGQGPEFLIYFQGTGAADDSGLPNDRFFAVRPEGSVSTLKIQRTERGDSAVYLCASSPQGQGYGYTFGSGTRLTVV.